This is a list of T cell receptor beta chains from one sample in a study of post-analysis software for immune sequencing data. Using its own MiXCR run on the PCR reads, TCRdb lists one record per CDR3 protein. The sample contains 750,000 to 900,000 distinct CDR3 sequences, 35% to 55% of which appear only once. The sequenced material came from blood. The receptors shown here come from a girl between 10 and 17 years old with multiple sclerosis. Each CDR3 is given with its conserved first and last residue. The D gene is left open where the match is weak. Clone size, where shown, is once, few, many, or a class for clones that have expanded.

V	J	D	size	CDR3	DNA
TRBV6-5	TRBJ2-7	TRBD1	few	CASSYNDRGQVYEQYF	TGTGCCAGCAGTTACAACGACCGAGGACAGGTCTACGAGCAGTACTTC
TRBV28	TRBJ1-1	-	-	CASSLSPGEAFF	TGTGCCAGCAGTTTATCGCCGGGTGAAGCTTTCTTT
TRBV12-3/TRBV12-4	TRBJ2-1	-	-	CASSPQGPSYNEQFF	TGTGCCAGCAGCCCCCAGGGACCCTCCTACAATGAGCAGTTCTTC
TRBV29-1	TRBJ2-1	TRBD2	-	CSGLAGKGPGGDEQFF	TGCAGCGGACTAGCGGGAAAAGGGCCCGGGGGAGATGAGCAGTTCTTC
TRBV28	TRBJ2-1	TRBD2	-	CASSLISGRAYNEQFF	TGTGCCAGCAGTTTAATTAGCGGGAGGGCGTACAATGAGCAGTTCTTC
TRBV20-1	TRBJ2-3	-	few	CSARDWGENTDTQYF	TGCAGTGCTAGAGATTGGGGGGAAAACACAGATACGCAGTATTTT
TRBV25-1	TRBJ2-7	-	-	CASSEYGNSYEQYF	TGTGCCAGCAGTGAATACGGCAACTCCTACGAGCAGTACTTC
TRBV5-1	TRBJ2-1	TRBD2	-	CASSLGGGRATNEQFF	TGCGCCAGCAGCTTGGGTGGCGGGAGGGCCACAAATGAGCAGTTCTTC
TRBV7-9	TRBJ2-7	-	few	CASSDPGQNYEQYF	TGTGCCAGCAGCGACCCGGGACAAAATTACGAGCAGTACTTC
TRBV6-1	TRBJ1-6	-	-	CASSKGGNSPLHF	TGTGCCAGCAGCAAGGGCGGCAATTCACCCCTCCACTTT
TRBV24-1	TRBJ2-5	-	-	CATGVDRETQYF	TGTGCCACCGGAGTAGACCGAGAGACCCAGTACTTC
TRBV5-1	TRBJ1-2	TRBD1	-	CASSQPGQAYGYTF	TGCGCCAGCAGCCAACCGGGACAGGCCTATGGCTACACCTTC
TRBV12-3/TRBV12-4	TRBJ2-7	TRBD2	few	CASSFGGSNAEQYF	TGTGCCAGCAGTTTCGGGGGGAGTAACGCCGAGCAGTACTTC
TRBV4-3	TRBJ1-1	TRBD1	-	CASSHVDRDTEAFF	TGCGCCAGCAGCCACGTTGACAGGGACACTGAAGCTTTCTTT
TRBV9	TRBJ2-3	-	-	CASSVGLFDTQYF	TGTGCCAGCAGCGTAGGGCTATTTGATACGCAGTATTTT
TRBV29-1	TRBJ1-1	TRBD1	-	CSVDARGRIMNTEAFF	TGCAGCGTTGATGCCAGGGGGCGGATTATGAACACTGAAGCTTTCTTT
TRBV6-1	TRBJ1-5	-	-	CASMRGVNQPQHF	TGTGCCAGCATGAGGGGTGTCAATCAGCCCCAGCATTTT
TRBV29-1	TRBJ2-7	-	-	CSVEVEGEGEQYF	TGCAGCGTTGAAGTGGAAGGAGAGGGCGAGCAGTACTTC